The 15 T cell receptor beta chains reported below all come from one sample, sequenced in a study of cytomegalovirus exposure and HLA in healthy donors. With 60 Vbeta and 13 Jbeta primers, the PCR was carried out. TCRdb's table, derived via immunoSEQ multiplex PCR, lists solely in-frame clones and lacks some. The sample includes approximately 150,000 clones, over 70% of them seen just once. Material for sequencing was PBMCs. The receptor set was obtained from a male donor in good health and CMV-seronegative.

The rearrangement uses TRBV28 and TRBJ1-1; the D gene is possibly TRBD1 (5 bases). Trimming cost V 6 bases and J 0 bases, with 8 bases left between them. Per germline, CDR1 MDHEN and CDR2 SYDVKM. The CDR3 covers 13 residues. CDR3 loop: CASRRGLNTEAFF. In DNA, the CDR3 is TGTGCCAGCAGAAGGGGTCTGAACACTGAAGCTTTCTTT.

The chain combines TRBV30 with TRBJ2-1; a possible D gene is TRBD2 (6 bases). Per the germline V gene, CDR1 is GTSNPN and CDR2 is SVGIG (reference sequence). There are 13 residues in the CDR3. With 0 bases removed from V and 9 bases from J, the gap between germline ends came to 12 bases. The CDR3 region is CAWSVLRGTEQFF. CDR3 nucleotides: TGTGCCTGGAGTGTACTTCGGGGGACTGAGCAGTTCTTC.

The chain couples TRBV21-1 to TRBJ2-7; the table names TRBD2, a call not compared with the DNA. TRBV21-1 is annotated as a pseudogene. The CDR3 runs 19 residues. CDR3 protein: CASSKARGGSRESSYEQYF. Here the CDR3 DNA reads TGTGCCAGCAGCAAAGCGCGGGGGGGATCGCGGGAAAGCTCCTACGAGCAGTACTTC.

This clone was seen only a few times. The genes are TRBV15 and TRBJ1-4, with unresolved D. V was cut by 1 base and J by 8 bases, with 20 bases left in between. The CDR3 is 17 amino acids. From germline, CDR1 is LNHNV and CDR2 YYDKDF (reference sequence). As DNA, the CDR3 is TGTGCCACCAGCAGAGGCGAAGCCTCTAACGAATTAGAAAAACTGTTTTTT. Translated, it gives CATSRGEASNELEKLFF.

The chain carries TRBV29-1 and TRBJ2-5; 9 bases align to TRBD1. The length of the CDR3 is 13 residues. Germline V lookup: CDR1 SQVTM, CDR2 ANQGSEA. V shed 4 bases and J 7 bases; nucleotides not matched to a gene: 7. Written as DNA, the CDR3 is TGCAGCGTTGCCGGGACAGGGATTGGGACCCAGTACTTC. Translating gives CSVAGTGIGTQYF.

V and J are TRBV9 and TRBJ2-7, with 13 positions matching TRBD2. Germline-derived CDR1 and CDR2 are SGDLS and YYNGEE. CDR3 length: 15 residues. The V gene end was trimmed by 3 bases and the J gene end by 6 bases; junction bases not matched to a gene: 6. DNA for the CDR3: TGTGCCAGCAGCGCCTCCGGGACTAGCGGGGCCGAGCAGTACTTC. Amino acid sequence: CASSASGTSGAEQYF.

The chain couples TRBV18 to TRBJ2-2; 9 bases map to TRBD1. Germline CDR1 and CDR2: KGHSH and LQKENI. The CDR3 runs to 19 residues. V lost 1 base to trimming and J lost 5 bases; unmatched junction nucleotides: 14. CDR3 DNA sequence: TGTGCCAGCTCACCACGGGACAGGGTTCCCTCCAGTGCGACCGGGGAGCTGTTTTTT. Protein sequence: CASSPRDRVPSSATGELFF.

This clone was counted between two and nine times. CDR3 sequence reads: CASRVWGQGSDTQYF. The CDR3 bases are TGTGCCAGCAGGGTCTGGGGACAGGGTTCGGATACGCAGTATTTT. The rearrangement links TRBV28 to TRBJ2-3; 9 bases line up with TRBD1. Trimming removed 6 bases from V and 6 bases from J; junction bases left unmatched: 10. The germline V gene has CDR1 MDHEN and CDR2 SYDVKM. The CDR3 is made up of 15 amino acids.

The J gene is TRBJ2-7, the V gene TRBV28; 7 bases line up with TRBD1. The CDR3 consists of 15 residues. Germline values: CDR1 MDHEN, CDR2 SYDVKM. Trimming at V came to 4 bases and at J to 7 bases, leaving 13 bases not matched to a gene. As DNA, the CDR3 is TGTGCCAGCAGTTCTTCCGACAGGGTGGTTGGGGAGCAGTACTTC. This codes for CASSSSDRVVGEQYF.

The chain joins TRBV28 to TRBJ1-2; D is perhaps TRBD1 (5 bases). In germline, CDR1 is MDHEN, CDR2 SYDVKM. CDR3 length equals 13 residues. V was trimmed by 1 base and J by 7 bases, leaving 10 bases between them. CDR3 sequence reads: CASSLSGHLGYTF. The CDR3 coding sequence is TGTGCCAGCAGTTTATCAGGGCATCTTGGCTACACCTTC.

The chain carries TRBV7-9 and TRBJ2-7; no clear D gene. Germline CDR1 SEHNR, CDR2 FQNEAQ (reference sequence). CDR3 length equals 11 residues. Trimming left V 4 bases short and J 8 bases short, with 9 bases between. In DNA, the CDR3 is TGTGCCAGCAGCTCTGGAGTTCAGCAGTACTTC. This codes for CASSSGVQQYF.

The chain has TRBV4-1 and TRBJ1-1; 7 bases match TRBD1. The V segment lost 3 bases and the J segment 4 bases; nucleotides outside the gene matches: 11. This CDR3 contains 16 residues. Germline lookup yields CDR1 MGHRA and CDR2 YSYEKL. The CDR3 here is CASSQGMRQGGTEAFF. The CDR3 bases are TGCGCCAGCAGCCAGGGGATGCGACAGGGTGGCACTGAAGCTTTCTTT.

A single count supports this clone. The chain's CDR3 is CASSPTGGSGELFF. CDR3 DNA: TGTGCCAGCAGCCCTACAGGGGGCAGCGGGGAGCTGTTTTTT. The chain has TRBV6-5 and TRBJ2-2; 9 bases agree with TRBD1. The V gene's germline CDR1 is MNHEY and CDR2 SVGAGI. V lost 6 bases to trimming and J lost 7 bases; unmatched junction nucleotides: 6. This CDR3 spans 14 amino acids.

This rearrangement joins TRBV27 to TRBJ2-1, with TRBD2 matching 15 bases. The CDR3 spans 19 residues. CDR1 and CDR2 from the germline V gene are MNHEY and SMNVEV (reference sequence). V gave up 2 bases and J gave up 5 bases; unmatched junction bases: 10. This CDR3 reads CASSLTLRTSGGANNEQFF. CDR3 DNA sequence: TGTGCCAGCAGTTTAACCCTACGGACTAGCGGGGGGGCCAACAATGAGCAGTTCTTC.

Only one count was recorded for this clone. The chain links TRBV5-1 to TRBJ1-4; TRBD1 might be the D (6 bases). V was shortened by 5 bases and J by 0 bases, with 8 bases between the two germline ends. CDR3 length: 14 residues. Germline assignment: CDR1 SGHRS and CDR2 YFSETQ. CDR3 bases: TGCGCCAGCAGGACAGGCCCAACTAATGAAAAACTGTTTTTT. This codes for CASRTGPTNEKLFF.